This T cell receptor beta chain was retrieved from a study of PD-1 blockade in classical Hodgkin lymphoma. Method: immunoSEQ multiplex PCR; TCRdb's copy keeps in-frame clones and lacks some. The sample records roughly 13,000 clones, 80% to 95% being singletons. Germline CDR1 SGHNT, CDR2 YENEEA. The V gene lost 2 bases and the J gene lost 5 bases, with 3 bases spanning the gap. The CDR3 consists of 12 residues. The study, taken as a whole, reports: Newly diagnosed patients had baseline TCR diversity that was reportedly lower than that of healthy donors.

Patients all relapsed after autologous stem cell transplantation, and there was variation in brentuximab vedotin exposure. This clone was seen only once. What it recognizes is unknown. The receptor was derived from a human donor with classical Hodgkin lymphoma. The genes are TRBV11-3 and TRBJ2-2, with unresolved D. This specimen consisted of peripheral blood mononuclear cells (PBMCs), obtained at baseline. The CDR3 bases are TGTGCCAGCAGCTTAATAACCGGGGAGCTGTTTTTT. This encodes CASSLITGELFF.